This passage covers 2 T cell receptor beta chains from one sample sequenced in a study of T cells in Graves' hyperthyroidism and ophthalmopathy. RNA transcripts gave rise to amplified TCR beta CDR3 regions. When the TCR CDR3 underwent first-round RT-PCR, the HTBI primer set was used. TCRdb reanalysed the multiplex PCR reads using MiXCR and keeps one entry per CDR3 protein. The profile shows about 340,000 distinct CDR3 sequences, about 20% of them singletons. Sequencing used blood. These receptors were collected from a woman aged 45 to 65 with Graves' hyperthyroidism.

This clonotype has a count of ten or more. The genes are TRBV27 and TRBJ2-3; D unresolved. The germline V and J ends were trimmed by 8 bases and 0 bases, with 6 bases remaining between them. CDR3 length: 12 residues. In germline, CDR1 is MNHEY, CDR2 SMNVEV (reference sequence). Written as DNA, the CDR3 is TGTGCCAGCGCCACTAGCACAGATACGCAGTATTTT. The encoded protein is CASATSTDTQYF.

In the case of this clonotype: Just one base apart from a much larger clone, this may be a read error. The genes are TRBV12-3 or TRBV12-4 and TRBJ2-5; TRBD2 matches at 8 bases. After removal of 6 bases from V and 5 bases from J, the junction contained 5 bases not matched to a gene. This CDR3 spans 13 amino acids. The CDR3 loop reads CASSSGGTETQYF. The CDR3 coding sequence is TGTGCCAGCAGCTCGGGGGGGACGGAGACCCAGTACTTC.